This is a list of T cell receptor beta chains from one sample in a study of Graves' ophthalmopathy and Graves' hyperthyroidism. TCRdb re-derived calls from the multiplex PCR reads in MiXCR, one entry per CDR3 protein. The repertoire includes 740,000 or so distinct CDR3 sequences, roughly 41% of them detected once, and around 40% sits in the top ten. The sample taken for sequencing was peripheral blood. The receptors here all came from an adult man with Graves' ophthalmopathy. The CDR3 runs from the conserved cysteine through the conserved F or W. Each record gives: CDR3 length, D gene, clone size, J gene, V gene, CDR3 protein, CDR3 DNA. D genes are given only for firm matches. Clone size appears in some rows only: once, few, many, or a class for an expanded clone.

15 | . | . | TRBJ1-5 | TRBV25-1 | CASSQGPFWNQPQHF | TGTGCCAGCAGCCAAGGGCCCTTTTGGAATCAGCCCCAGCATTTT
13 | . | few | TRBJ1-1 | TRBV7-9 | CASSLYERTEAFF | TGTGCCAGCAGCTTATATGAACGCACTGAAGCTTTCTTT
14 | . | . | TRBJ1-1 | TRBV7-9 | CASSQDRGDAEAFF | TGTGCCAGCAGCCAAGATCGGGGTGACGCTGAAGCTTTCTTT
14 | . | . | TRBJ2-7 | TRBV6-2/TRBV6-3 | CASRSDMPNYEQYF | TGTGCCAGCAGGTCGGACATGCCAAATTACGAGCAGTACTTC
14 | . | many | TRBJ1-6 | TRBV7-9 | CASSRTGRYSPLHF | TGTGCCAGCAGCCGGACGGGTCGGTATTCACCCCTCCACTTT
12 | TRBD1 | many | TRBJ1-1 | TRBV20-1 | CSARTGDTEAFF | TGCAGTGCTAGGACAGGGGACACTGAAGCTTTCTTT
15 | . | many | TRBJ1-3 | TRBV15 | CATSRETGIRNTIYF | TGTGCCACCAGCAGAGAAACAGGGATACGAAACACCATATATTTT
14 | . | many | TRBJ2-6 | TRBV10-3 | CASSRRAGANVLTF | TGTGCCAGCAGCCGACGGGCTGGGGCCAACGTCCTGACTTTC
15 | . | . | TRBJ2-7 | TRBV7-3 | CASSLTPAGSYEQYF | TGTGCCAGCAGCTTAACCCCTGCGGGATCCTACGAGCAGTACTTC
12 | . | . | TRBJ1-2 | TRBV20-1 | CSARDPDYGYTF | TGCAGTGCTAGAGACCCGGACTATGGCTACACCTTC
13 | . | many | TRBJ2-7 | TRBV29-1 | CSVESNFSYEQYF | TGCAGCGTTGAAAGTAACTTCTCCTACGAGCAGTACTTC
11 | TRBD1 | few | TRBJ2-7 | TRBV6-1 | CASMRTGEQYF | TGTGCCAGCATGAGGACAGGGGAGCAGTACTTC
18 | . | once | TRBJ1-6 | TRBV2 | CASSEDSLLSSYNSPLHF | TGTGCCAGCAGTGAGGACAGCCTACTCAGCTCCTATAATTCACCCCTCCACTTT
18 | TRBD1 | few | TRBJ2-6 | TRBV2 | CASSYPFGQGAGANVLTF | TGTGCCAGCAGCTACCCATTTGGACAGGGGGCTGGGGCCAACGTCCTGACTTTC
15 | . | . | TRBJ1-3 | TRBV9 | CASSLQLLSGNTIYF | TGTGCCAGCAGCTTACAACTACTCTCTGGAAACACCATATATTTT
14 | TRBD1 | . | TRBJ2-5 | TRBV9 | CASSVDQGEETQCF | TGTGCCAGCAGCGTTGACCAGGGGGAAGAGACCCAGTGCTTC
15 | TRBD2 | few | TRBJ2-5 | TRBV7-6 | CASSLSSGGPETQYF | TGTGCCAGCAGCTTGTCTAGCGGGGGTCCGGAGACCCAGTACTTC
11 | TRBD1 | many | TRBJ1-2 | TRBV29-1 | CSATGGFGYTF | TGCAGCGCAACAGGGGGCTTTGGCTACACCTTC
15 | TRBD1 | . | TRBJ2-6 | TRBV29-1 | CSVGTGNYGANVLTF | TGCAGCGTAGGGACAGGGAACTATGGGGCCAACGTCCTGACTTTC
12 | TRBD1 | . | TRBJ2-5 | TRBV29-1 | CSVGTGGTTQYF | TGCAGCGTTGGTACAGGGGGAACGACTCAGTACTTC
14 | . | . | TRBJ2-7 | TRBV9 | CASTLRAGSYEQYF | TGTGCCAGCACTCTACGGGCAGGTAGCTACGAGCAGTACTTC
18 | . | few | TRBJ2-7 | TRBV11-2 | CASSLDLGTNVYTYEQYF | TGTGCCAGCAGCTTAGATCTGGGGACAAACGTTTACACCTACGAGCAGTACTTC
15 | TRBD1 | few | TRBJ2-7 | TRBV7-9 | CASSLWGQGIHEQYF | TGTGCCAGCAGCTTATGGGGACAGGGGATCCACGAGCAGTACTTC
13 | . | . | TRBJ1-3 | TRBV30 | CAWNEVSGNTIYF | TGTGCCTGGAATGAGGTATCCGGAAACACCATATATTTT
15 | . | many | TRBJ1-6 | TRBV9 | CASSPRDARNSPLHF | TGTGCCAGCAGCCCCCGGGACGCGCGTAATTCACCCCTCCACTTT
13 | TRBD1 | . | TRBJ1-5 | TRBV20-1 | CSASTGANQPQHF | TGCAGTGCTAGTACAGGGGCGAATCAGCCCCAGCATTTT
16 | TRBD2 | once | TRBJ2-7 | TRBV15 | CATSREAGGSSYEQYF | TGTGCCACCAGCAGAGAAGCGGGGGGGTCCTCCTACGAGCAGTACTTC
14 | TRBD1 | . | TRBJ2-7 | TRBV10-3 | CASSRQGLTYEQYF | TGTGCCAGCAGCCGACAGGGCCTGACCTACGAGCAGTACTTC
12 | . | . | TRBJ1-1 | TRBV2 | CAGRSVNTEAFF | TGTGCCGGCCGCAGCGTGAACACTGAAGCTTTCTTT
13 | . | many | TRBJ1-4 | TRBV10-2 | CASRDSPGEKLFF | TGCGCCAGCAGGGACAGCCCAGGTGAAAAACTGTTTTTT
15 | . | few | TRBJ2-7 | TRBV20-1 | CSTWGWDNKTYEQYF | TGCAGTACCTGGGGCTGGGACAATAAAACCTACGAGCAGTACTTC
16 | . | few | TRBJ1-4 | TRBV7-2 | CASSLRGATTNEKLFF | TGTGCCAGCAGCTTACGAGGGGCCACAACTAATGAAAAACTGTTTTTT
15 | TRBD2 | . | TRBJ2-5 | TRBV7-2 | CASSLRLAGVETQNF | TGTGCTAGCAGCTTGAGACTGGCGGGAGTAGAGACCCAGAACTTC
14 | TRBD2 | few | TRBJ2-5 | TRBV7-2 | CASKTSGNQETQYF | TGTGCCAGCAAGACTAGCGGGAATCAAGAGACCCAGTACTTC